This record looks at one TCR beta chain sequence and its context. Its antigen is as yet unknown. J lost 8 bases, V lost 4 bases, and 12 bases had no gene match. From germline, CDR1 is SGHAT and CDR2 FQNNGV. The CDR3 sequence is 15 residues long. As defined, naive CD8 cells were CD45RO-negative and positively selected for CCR7, with terminally differentiated effector memory CD45RA+ cells excluded. The sample originates from a study of shared clonotypes between healthy human individuals. Turning to the study itself: The cohort comprised a couple of women and a few men. Their ages spanned 18 to 49 years. Three plates were used per donor for CD4 naive, three for CD4 memory, two for CD8 naive and one for CD8 memory. Whole-study results and caveats: Naive subsets typically showed greater estimated richness than memory subsets. The study found 4.5% to 6% of naive CD4 clonotypes shared across several donors.

Clones were read by immunoSEQ multiplex PCR, and TCRdb kept only the in-frame ones, dropping some. Of about 2 million clones in the sample, about 94% were seen once. The receptor was derived from a man in his late teens or twenties in good health. The sequencing sample was made of naive CD8+ T cells sorted from blood. V and J are TRBV11-2 and TRBJ1-2, with 8 bases lining up with TRBD1. CDR3 DNA: TGTGCCAGCAGCTCGAGCAGCGGACAGGGTCAAGGCTACACCTTC. The encoded protein is CASSSSSGQGQGYTF.